This TCR beta chain was sequenced in a study of B cell selection in AIRE deficiency. Original methodology: Pooled conventional T cells gave roughly 99,000 patient and around 130,000 donor TCRbeta sequences. Produced via immunoSEQ multiplex PCR; TCRdb's table is partial and in-frame only. The D gene and trimming were derived from the DNA, and the V and J assignments and clone size from that table. The sample lists 25,000 to 30,000 clones, nearly 97% occurring once. The CDR3 is made up of 12 amino acids. Germline lookup yields CDR1 SNHLY and CDR2 FYNNEI. V dropped 7 bases and J dropped 7 bases, with 8 bases sitting between them. CD4+CD127+ cells were sorted as the conventional CD4 T cells.

Specimen: CD4+CD127+ conventional T cells sorted from PBMCs. This chain joins TRBV2 and TRBJ1-6; possibly TRBD1 for D (5 bases). This sequence originates from a human donor in good health. In DNA, the CDR3 is TGTGCCAGCAATGAGGGGAATTCACCCCTCCACTTT. Translation: CASNEGNSPLHF.